This TCR beta chain was profiled in a study of blood T cell repertoires in COVID-19. Turning to the study itself: The origin of the acute and convalescent COVID-19 samples was the United States, Italy and Spain. PBMCs, B-cell-depleted T cells, or T cells were the source of the cDNA or gDNA that made up the material.

Trimming left V 2 bases short and J 12 bases short, with 11 bases between. Germline V gene data show CDR1 as MNHEY and CDR2 as SVGEGT. There are 11 residues in the CDR3. Original data processing: Researchers report that nucleated cell counts were estimated from reference gene primer amplification. Clones were read by immunoSEQ multiplex PCR, and TCRdb kept only the in-frame ones, dropping some. V, J and clone size are those of that table, while D and trimming were read from the DNA. The table shows about 160,000 clones, with around 82% occurring only once. The sequence was collected from a man between 60 and 75 years old with active or convalescent COVID-19. Sequencing was done on a sample of peripheral blood. V is TRBV6-2 or TRBV6-3 and J is TRBJ2-7; D is possibly TRBD1 (5 bases). Written as DNA, the CDR3 is TGTGCCAGCAGTTACAGAGACAGACCGTACTTC. This codes for CASSYRDRPYF.